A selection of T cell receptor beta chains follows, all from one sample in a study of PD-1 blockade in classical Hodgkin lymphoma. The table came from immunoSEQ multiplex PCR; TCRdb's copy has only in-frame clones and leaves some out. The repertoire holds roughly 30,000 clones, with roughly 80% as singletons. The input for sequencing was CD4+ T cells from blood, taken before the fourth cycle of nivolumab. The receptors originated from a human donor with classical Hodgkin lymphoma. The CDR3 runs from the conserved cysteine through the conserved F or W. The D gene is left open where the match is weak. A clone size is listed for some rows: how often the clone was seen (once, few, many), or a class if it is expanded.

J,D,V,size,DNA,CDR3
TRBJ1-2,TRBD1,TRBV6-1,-,TGTGCCAGCAGTGAGCCGGGACAGGGGGACTATGGCTACACCTTC,CASSEPGQGDYGYTF
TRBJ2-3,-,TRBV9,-,TGTGCCAGCAGCGTAGATGGTAGCGGCGGATCGACGCAGTATTTT,CASSVDGSGGSTQYF
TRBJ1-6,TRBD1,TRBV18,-,TGTGCCAGCTCACCAGGGTACAGGGGAGGTTCACCCCTCCACTTT,CASSPGYRGGSPLHF
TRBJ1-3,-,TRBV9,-,TGTGCCAGCAGCCTTGGCGGGACTGGAAACACCATATATTTT,CASSLGGTGNTIYF
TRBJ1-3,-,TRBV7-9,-,TGTGCCAGCAGCACCGGGACCGACTCTGGAAACACCATATATTTT,CASSTGTDSGNTIYF
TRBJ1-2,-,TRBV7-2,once,TGTGCCAGCAGCTTATCGCGGGGGGCCAATTATGGCTACACCTTC,CASSLSRGANYGYTF
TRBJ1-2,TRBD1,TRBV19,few,TGTGCCAGTAGTATACCTCCGGGACAGGGACCTTCTAACTATGGCTACACCTTC,CASSIPPGQGPSNYGYTF
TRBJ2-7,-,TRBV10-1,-,TGCGCCAGCAGTGCCAGGGATTACGAGCAGTACTTC,CASSARDYEQYF
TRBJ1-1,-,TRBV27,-,TGTGCCAGCAGTCCCTATGGGGGCCAAAACACTGAAGCTTTCTTT,CASSPYGGQNTEAFF
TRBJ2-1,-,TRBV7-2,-,TGTGCCAGCAGCTTGAGCGCTAGCTCCTACAATGAGCAGTTCTTC,CASSLSASSYNEQFF
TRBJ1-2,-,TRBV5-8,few,TGTGCCAGCAGCTTGGAGGCCTATGGCTACACCTTC,CASSLEAYGYTF
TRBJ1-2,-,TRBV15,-,TGTGCCACCAGCCCCGGAGGAAACTATGGCTACACCTTC,CATSPGGNYGYTF
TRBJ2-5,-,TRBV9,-,TGTGCCAGCAGCGTAGGGGTCGAGGGGTGGGAGACCCAGTACTTC,CASSVGVEGWETQYF
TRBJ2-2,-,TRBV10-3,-,TGTGCCATCAGTGAGTCGGGGATGGCGACCGGGGAGCTGTTTTTT,CAISESGMATGELFF
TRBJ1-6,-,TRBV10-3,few,TGTGCCATCAGCCTTCGCCTCGATAATTCACCCCTCCACTTT,CAISLRLDNSPLHF
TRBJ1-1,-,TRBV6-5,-,TGTGCCAGCTCAGGGGATGGGGACACTGAAGCTTTCTTT,CASSGDGDTEAFF
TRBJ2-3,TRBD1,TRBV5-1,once,TGCGCCAGCAGCTTGGCCGGACAGGAGGCGCATACGCAGTATTTT,CASSLAGQEAHTQYF
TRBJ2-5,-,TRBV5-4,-,TGTGCCAGCAGCTTGGACTCACAGGGTTTCGGGGAGACCCAGTACTTC,CASSLDSQGFGETQYF
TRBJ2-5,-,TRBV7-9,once,TGTGCCAGCAGCTCATGGGTATCAGAGACCCAGTACTTC,CASSSWVSETQYF
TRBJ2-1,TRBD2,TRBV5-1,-,TGCGCCAGCACAACCGACCCCCGGCTAGCGGCAGCCTACAATGAGCAGTTCTTC,CASTTDPRLAAAYNEQFF
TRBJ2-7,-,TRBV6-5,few,TGTGCCAGCAGTTACAAGGGGGGACACTACGAGCAGTACTTC,CASSYKGGHYEQYF
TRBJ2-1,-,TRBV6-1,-,TGTGCCAGCACTCCACCGGGGTCCCGTGAGCAGTTCTTC,CASTPPGSREQFF
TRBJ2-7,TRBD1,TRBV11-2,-,TGTGCCAGCAGCTTCTCGGGACAGGGGGCCTACGAGCAGTACTTC,CASSFSGQGAYEQYF
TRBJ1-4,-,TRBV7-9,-,TGTGCCAGCAGCTTAGTGGCAGCGGCCGGGGAAAAACTGTTTTTT,CASSLVAAAGEKLFF
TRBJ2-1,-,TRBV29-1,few,TGCAGCGGGGCCAGGAGCTTCTCCTACAATGAGCAGTTCTTC,CSGARSFSYNEQFF
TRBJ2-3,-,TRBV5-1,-,TGCGCCAGCAGCTCGTACACAGATACGCAGTATTTT,CASSSYTDTQYF
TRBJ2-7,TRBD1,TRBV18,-,TGTGCCAGCTCACCACAGGGGGCGACCTACGAGCAGTACTTC,CASSPQGATYEQYF
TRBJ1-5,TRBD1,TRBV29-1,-,TGCAGCGTCCGGACAGGGGTCGGTCAGCCCCAGCATTTT,CSVRTGVGQPQHF
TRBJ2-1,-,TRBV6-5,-,TGTGCCAGCAGTTACTCAGGCAGCCCGGGGCAGTTCTTC,CASSYSGSPGQFF
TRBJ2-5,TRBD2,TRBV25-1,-,TGTGCCAGCTCCTCTAGCGGGAGGGCCGCGGAGACCCAGTACTTC,CASSSSGRAAETQYF
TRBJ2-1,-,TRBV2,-,TGTGCCAGCTGGGGACAACTAAATGAGCAGTTCTTC,CASWGQLNEQFF
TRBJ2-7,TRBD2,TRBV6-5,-,TGTGCCAGCAGTGGACTAGCGGGAGATTACGAGCAGTACTTC,CASSGLAGDYEQYF
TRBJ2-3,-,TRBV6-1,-,TGTGCCAGCAGTGAAGGGACAGGGAGGAAAAGCGGGGTGAGCACAGATACGCAGTATTTT,CASSEGTGRKSGVSTDTQYF
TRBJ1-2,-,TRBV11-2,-,TGTGCCAGCAGCTTTGTCCCGGGGAGTGGGTATGGCTACACCTTC,CASSFVPGSGYGYTF
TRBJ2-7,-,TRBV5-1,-,TGCGCCAGCAGCTGGTTCCCAGTTGGGGGCGAGCAGTACTTC,CASSWFPVGGEQYF
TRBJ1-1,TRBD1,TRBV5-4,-,TGTGCCAGCAGCCATGGGACAGCTTACTTGAACACTGAAGCTTTCTTT,CASSHGTAYLNTEAFF
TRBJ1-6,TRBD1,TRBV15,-,TGTGCCACCAGCAGAGAGGTTTCAAGACAGGGCTCCTATAATTCACCCCTCCACTTT,CATSREVSRQGSYNSPLHF
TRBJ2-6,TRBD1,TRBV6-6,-,TGTGCCAGCACCCTGGACAGGGTCAACGTCCTGACTTTC,CASTLDRVNVLTF
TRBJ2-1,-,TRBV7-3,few,TGTGCCAGCAGCCTCCTAGGGGATGAGCAGTTCTTC,CASSLLGDEQFF
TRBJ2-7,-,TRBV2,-,TGTGCCAGCAGCGTTGGGACAGCACCGGGGGGGGAGCAGTACTTC,CASSVGTAPGGEQYF
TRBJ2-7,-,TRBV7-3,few,TGTGCCAGCAGCTCGACTTCTTCCTACGAGCAGTACTTC,CASSSTSSYEQYF
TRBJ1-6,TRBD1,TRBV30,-,TGTGCCTGGAGTATCGGGACAGGGGTCTCACCCCTCCACTTT,CAWSIGTGVSPLHF
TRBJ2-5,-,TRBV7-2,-,TGTGCCAGCAGCCTAACAGGGTGGGGGGTTCTGGAGACCCAGTACTTC,CASSLTGWGVLETQYF
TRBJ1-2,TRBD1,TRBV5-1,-,TGCGCCAGCAGCTTGCTCTTCGGGGACAGGCCGCCCTATGGCTACACCTTC,CASSLLFGDRPPYGYTF
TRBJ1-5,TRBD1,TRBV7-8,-,TGTGCCAGCAGTCGACAGGGGAATCAGCCCCAGCATTTT,CASSRQGNQPQHF
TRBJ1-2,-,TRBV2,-,TGTGCCAGCATGGACAGAAACAACTATGGCTACACCTTC,CASMDRNNYGYTF
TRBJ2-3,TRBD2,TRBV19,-,TGTGCCAGTAGTATTGTGGCGGGGGGATACACAGATACGCAGTATTTT,CASSIVAGGYTDTQYF
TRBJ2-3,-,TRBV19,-,TGTGCCAGCCACAGGGCCAGCACAGATACGCAGTATTTT,CASHRASTDTQYF
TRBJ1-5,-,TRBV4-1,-,TGCGCCAGCAGCCGTCTCCGTACCGACAATCAGCCCCAGCATTTT,CASSRLRTDNQPQHF
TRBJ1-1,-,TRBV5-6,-,TGTGCCAGCAGCTTTGGGGGGTATGTATCCCTGAACACTGAAGCTTTCTTT,CASSFGGYVSLNTEAFF
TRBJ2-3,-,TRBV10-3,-,TGTGCCACCATGGACACACGCACAGATACGCAGTATTTT,CATMDTRTDTQYF
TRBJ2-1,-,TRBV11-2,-,TGTGCCAGCAGCGCTGGACTATGGGACAATGAGCAGTTCTTC,CASSAGLWDNEQFF
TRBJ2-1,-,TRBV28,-,TGTGCCAGCTCCCAGGCCACCTACAATGAGCAGTTCTTC,CASSQATYNEQFF
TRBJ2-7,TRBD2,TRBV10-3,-,TGTGCCATCTGGAACCCCGGGACTAGTTCCTACGAGCAGTACTTC,CAIWNPGTSSYEQYF
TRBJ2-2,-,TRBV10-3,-,TGTGCCATCAGTGAGAATTCATGGTCTGTGAGACGGGATGCGACCGGGGAGCTGTTTTTT,CAISENSWSVRRDATGELFF